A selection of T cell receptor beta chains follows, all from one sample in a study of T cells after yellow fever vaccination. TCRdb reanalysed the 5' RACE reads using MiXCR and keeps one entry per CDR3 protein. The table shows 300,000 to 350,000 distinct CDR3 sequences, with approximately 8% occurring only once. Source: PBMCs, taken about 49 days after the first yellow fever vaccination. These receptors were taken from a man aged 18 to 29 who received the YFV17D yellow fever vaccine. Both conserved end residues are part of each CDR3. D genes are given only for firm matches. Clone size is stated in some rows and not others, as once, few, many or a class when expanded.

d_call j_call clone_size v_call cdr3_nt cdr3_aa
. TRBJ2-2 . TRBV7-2 TGTGCCAGCAGCTTAGGTTCGGTTGGGGAGCTGTTTTTT CASSLGSVGELFF
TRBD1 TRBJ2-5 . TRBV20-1 TGCAGTGCTAGGACAGGGCAGGAGACCCAGTACTTC CSARTGQETQYF
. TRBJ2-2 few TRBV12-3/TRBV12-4 TGTGCCAGCGCGATCCTAAGGGGGGGCCTCGGGGAGCTGTTTTTT CASAILRGGLGELFF
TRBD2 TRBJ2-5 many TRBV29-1 TGCAGCGCCCAGGGAGGGATCCAAGAGACCCAGTACTTC CSAQGGIQETQYF
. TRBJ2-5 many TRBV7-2 TGTGCCAGCAGCTTAGAATCCAGGGAGACCCAGTACTTC CASSLESRETQYF
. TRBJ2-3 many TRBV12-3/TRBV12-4 TGTGCCAGCAGTTTCCCTCCCCGAGATACGCAGTATTTT CASSFPPRDTQYF
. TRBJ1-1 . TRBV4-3 TGCGCCAGCAGCCAAGACAGGGAGATTGAAGCTTTCTTT CASSQDREIEAFF
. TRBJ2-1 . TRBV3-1 TGTGCCAGCAGCCCATTACTCCCCATCCCAATCTACAATCAGCAGTTCTTC CASSPLLPIPIYNQQFF
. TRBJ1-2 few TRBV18 TGTGCCAGCTCACCGCGAGGTGGCGGCTACACCTTC CASSPRGGGYTF
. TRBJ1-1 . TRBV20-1 TGCAGTGCCCTATCAAACACTGAAGCTTTCTTT CSALSNTEAFF
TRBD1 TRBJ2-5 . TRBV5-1 TGCGCCAGCAGCTCCCCTCAGGGGGCCAGCCAAGAGACCCAGTACTTC CASSSPQGASQETQYF
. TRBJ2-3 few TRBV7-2 TGTGCCAGCAGCTACGTCTCCCCTACCCATACGCAGTATTTT CASSYVSPTHTQYF
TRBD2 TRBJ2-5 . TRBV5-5 TGTGCCAGCAGCTTGGTGGTGGGAGGGGCAGAGACCCAGTACTTC CASSLVVGGAETQYF
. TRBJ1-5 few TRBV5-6 TGTGCCAGCAGCTTGGCCCCTGGGGCCAATCAGCCCCAGCATTTT CASSLAPGANQPQHF
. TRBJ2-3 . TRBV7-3 TGTGCCAGCAGCTTCTCACGCACAGATACGCAGTATTTT CASSFSRTDTQYF
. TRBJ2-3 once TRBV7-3 TGTGCCAGCAGCGCCCCCGAGACTCCTGATACGCAGTATTTT CASSAPETPDTQYF
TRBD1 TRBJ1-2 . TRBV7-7 TGTGCTAGCAGCCCCACAGGGGACCCCTATGGCTACACCTTC CASSPTGDPYGYTF
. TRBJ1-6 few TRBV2 TGTGCCAGCAGTCCGGGACCGGTGGGCCCCCTCCACTTT CASSPGPVGPLHF
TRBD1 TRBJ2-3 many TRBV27 TGTGCCAGCAGTTTATTGTGTTTGACAGGGTGGACAGATACGCAGTATTTT CASSLLCLTGWTDTQYF
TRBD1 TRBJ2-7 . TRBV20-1 TGCAGTGCTAAATCCCGGACAGGTCGGGTAGACGAGCAGTACTTC CSAKSRTGRVDEQYF
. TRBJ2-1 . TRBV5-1 TGCGCCAGCAGCTACCACCGAAGCTCCTACAATGAGCAGTTCTTC CASSYHRSSYNEQFF
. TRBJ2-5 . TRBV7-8 TGTGCCAGCAGCTTTCTAGGGCTAGAGACCCAGTACTTC CASSFLGLETQYF
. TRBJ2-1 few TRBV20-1 TGCAGTGCTAGAGGTCCCCCGATGGAATCTCAAGCCTACAATGAGCAGTTCTTC CSARGPPMESQAYNEQFF
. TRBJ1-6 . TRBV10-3 TGTGCCATCAGTGAGTCGGACTTGAGCTCCTATAATTCACCCCTCCACTTT CAISESDLSSYNSPLHF
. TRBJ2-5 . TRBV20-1 TGCAGTGCTAGAAGGAGACTAGGGGGGGAGACCCAGTACTTC CSARRRLGGETQYF
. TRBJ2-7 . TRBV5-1 TGCGCCAGCAGCTTGGAGAGGGGGGTTCAGCAGTACTTC CASSLERGVQQYF
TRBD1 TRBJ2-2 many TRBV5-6 TGTGCCAGCAGCTGGGACAGGGGGCGCACCGGGGAGCTGTTTTTT CASSWDRGRTGELFF
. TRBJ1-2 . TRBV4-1 TGCGCCAGCAGCCAAGAAGTTAACTATGGCTACACCTTC CASSQEVNYGYTF
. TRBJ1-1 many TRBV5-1 TGTGCCAGCAGCTTTGGGAACACTGAAGCTTTCTTT CASSFGNTEAFF
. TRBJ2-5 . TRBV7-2 TGTGCCAGCAGCCCTAATCAAAGGACAGCTAAAGAGACCCAGTACTTC CASSPNQRTAKETQYF
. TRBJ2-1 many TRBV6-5 TGTGCCAGCAGTTACTCGGGTGAGCAGTTCTTC CASSYSGEQFF
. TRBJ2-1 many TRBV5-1 TGCGCCAGCAGCACCCTTGGGACCGACAATGAGCAGTTCTTC CASSTLGTDNEQFF
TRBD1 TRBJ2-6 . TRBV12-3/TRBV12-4 TGTGCCAGCAGAAAACAGGGGGCGGCTGGGGCCAACGTCCTGACTTTC CASRKQGAAGANVLTF
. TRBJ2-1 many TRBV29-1 TGCAGCGTTGTACCTACGGGCAATGAGCAGTTCTTC CSVVPTGNEQFF
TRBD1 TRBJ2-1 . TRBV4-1 TGCGCCAGCAGCCAAGGGGACAGGGTTTATGATGAGCAGTTCTTC CASSQGDRVYDEQFF
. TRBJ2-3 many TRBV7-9 TGTGCCAGCAGCTCCGGGACCTCCCATACGCAGTATTTT CASSSGTSHTQYF
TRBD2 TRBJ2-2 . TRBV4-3 TGCGCCAGCAGCCCTATCACTAGCGGGGGGTCGGACACCGGGGAGCTGTTTTTT CASSPITSGGSDTGELFF
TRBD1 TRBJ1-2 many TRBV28 TGTGCCAGCAGGCAGACAGGGGGCCATGGCTACACCTTC CASRQTGGHGYTF
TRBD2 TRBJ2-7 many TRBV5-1 TGCGCCAGCAGCTCGAATAGCGGGGGAATCGCCTACGAGCAGTACTTC CASSSNSGGIAYEQYF
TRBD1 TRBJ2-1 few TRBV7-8 TGTGCCAGCAGCGTGGGACAGAGGGGCTCCTACAATGAGCAGTTCTTC CASSVGQRGSYNEQFF
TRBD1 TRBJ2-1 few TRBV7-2 TGTGCCAGCTTGGGACAGGGGTCCTACAATGAGCAGTTCTTC CASLGQGSYNEQFF
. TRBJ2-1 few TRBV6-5 TGTGCCAGCAGTTACTCGGGGTCAGGGGCCTACAATGAGCAGTTCTTC CASSYSGSGAYNEQFF
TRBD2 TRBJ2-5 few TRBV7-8 TGTGCCAGCAGCTTAGCTAGCGGGGGGGTACTCAACCGGGGGACCCAGTACTTC CASSLASGGVLNRGTQYF
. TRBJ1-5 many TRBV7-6 TGTGCCAGCAGCCAACAATCGGGGCTCAATCAGCCCCAGCATTTT CASSQQSGLNQPQHF
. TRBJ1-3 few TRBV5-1 TGCGCCAGCAGCTTGGACAGGCTTTCCTCTGGAAACACCATATATTTT CASSLDRLSSGNTIYF
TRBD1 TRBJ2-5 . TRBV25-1 TGTGCCAGCGCAGGGACAGGGACGATCCAAGAGACCCAGTACTTC CASAGTGTIQETQYF
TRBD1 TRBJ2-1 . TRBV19 TGTGCCAGTAGTTGGGGACAGTTCTACAATGAGCAGTTCTTC CASSWGQFYNEQFF
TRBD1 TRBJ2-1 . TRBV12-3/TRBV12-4 TGTGCCAGCACCTATACCGGGACAGGTTTCTCCTCCTACAATGAGCAGTTCTTC CASTYTGTGFSSYNEQFF
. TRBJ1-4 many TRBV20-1 TGCAGTGCTTTACGTGAAAAACTGTTTTTT CSALREKLFF